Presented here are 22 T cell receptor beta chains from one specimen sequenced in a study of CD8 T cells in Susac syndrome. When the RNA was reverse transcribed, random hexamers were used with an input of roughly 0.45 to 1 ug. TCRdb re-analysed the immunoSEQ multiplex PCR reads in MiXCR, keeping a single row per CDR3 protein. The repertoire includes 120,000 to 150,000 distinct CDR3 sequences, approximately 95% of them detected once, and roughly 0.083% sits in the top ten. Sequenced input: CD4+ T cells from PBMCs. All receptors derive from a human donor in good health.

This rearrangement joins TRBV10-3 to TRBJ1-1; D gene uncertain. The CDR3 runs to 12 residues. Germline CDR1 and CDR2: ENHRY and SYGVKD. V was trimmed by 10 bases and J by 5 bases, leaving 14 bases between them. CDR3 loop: CATGREGTEAFF. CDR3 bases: TGTGCCACCGGACGGGAGGGTACTGAAGCTTTCTTT.

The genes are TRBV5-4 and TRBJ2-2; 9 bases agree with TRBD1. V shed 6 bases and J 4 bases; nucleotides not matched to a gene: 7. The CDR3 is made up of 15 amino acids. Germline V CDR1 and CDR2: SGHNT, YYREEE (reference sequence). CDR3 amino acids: CASKVDRGITGELFF. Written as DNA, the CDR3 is TGTGCCAGCAAGGTGGACAGGGGAATCACCGGGGAGCTGTTTTTT.

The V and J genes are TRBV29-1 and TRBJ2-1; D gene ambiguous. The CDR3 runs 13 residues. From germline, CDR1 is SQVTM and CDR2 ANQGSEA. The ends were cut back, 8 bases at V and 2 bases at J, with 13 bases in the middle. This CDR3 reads CSLLESPYNEQFF. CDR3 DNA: TGCAGCCTCTTAGAGTCGCCCTACAATGAGCAGTTCTTC.

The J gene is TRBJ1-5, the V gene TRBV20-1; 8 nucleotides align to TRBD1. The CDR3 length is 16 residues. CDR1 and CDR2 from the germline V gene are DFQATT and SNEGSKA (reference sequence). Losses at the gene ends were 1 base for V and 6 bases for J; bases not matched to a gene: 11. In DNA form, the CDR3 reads TGCAGTGCTAGAGCATGGACAGGGTCGGGGATTCAGCCCCAGCATTTT. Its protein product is CSARAWTGSGIQPQHF.

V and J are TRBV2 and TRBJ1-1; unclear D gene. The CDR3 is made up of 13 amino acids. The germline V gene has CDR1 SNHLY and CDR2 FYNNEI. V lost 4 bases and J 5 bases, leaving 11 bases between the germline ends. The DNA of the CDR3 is TGTGCCAGCAGTGTAAGACAACGGACTGAAGCTTTCTTT. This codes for CASSVRQRTEAFF.

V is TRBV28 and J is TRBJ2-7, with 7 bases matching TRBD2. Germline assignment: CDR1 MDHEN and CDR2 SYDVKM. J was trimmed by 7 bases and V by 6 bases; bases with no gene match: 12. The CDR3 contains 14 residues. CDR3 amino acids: CASRYPERGGEQYF. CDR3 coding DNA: TGTGCCAGCAGGTACCCCGAACGGGGAGGGGAGCAGTACTTC.

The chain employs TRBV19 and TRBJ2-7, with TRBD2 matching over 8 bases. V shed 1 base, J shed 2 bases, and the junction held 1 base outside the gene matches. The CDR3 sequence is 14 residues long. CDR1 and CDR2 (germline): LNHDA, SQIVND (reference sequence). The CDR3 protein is CASSIAGGTYEQYF. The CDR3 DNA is TGTGCCAGTAGTATAGCGGGAGGGACCTACGAGCAGTACTTC.

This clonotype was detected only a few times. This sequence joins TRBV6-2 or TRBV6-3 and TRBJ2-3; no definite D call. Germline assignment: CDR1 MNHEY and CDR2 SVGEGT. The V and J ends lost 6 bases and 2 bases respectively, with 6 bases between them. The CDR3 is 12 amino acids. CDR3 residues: CASSSTTDTQYF. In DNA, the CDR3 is TGTGCCAGCAGCTCTACCACAGATACGCAGTATTTT.

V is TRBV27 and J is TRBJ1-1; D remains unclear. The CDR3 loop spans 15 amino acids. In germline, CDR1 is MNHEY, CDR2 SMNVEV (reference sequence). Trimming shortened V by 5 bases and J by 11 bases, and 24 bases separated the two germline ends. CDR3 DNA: TGTGCCAGCAGTGTCCGCCTGCGGGCCCCCCCCGAGGCTTTCTTT. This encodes CASSVRLRAPPEAFF.

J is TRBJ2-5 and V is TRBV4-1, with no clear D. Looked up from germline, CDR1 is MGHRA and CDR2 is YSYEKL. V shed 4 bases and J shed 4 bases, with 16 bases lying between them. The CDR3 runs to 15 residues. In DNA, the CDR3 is TGCGCCAGCAGCCCCTCCCGGGCCCCGGGAGAGACCCAGTACTTC. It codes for CASSPSRAPGETQYF.

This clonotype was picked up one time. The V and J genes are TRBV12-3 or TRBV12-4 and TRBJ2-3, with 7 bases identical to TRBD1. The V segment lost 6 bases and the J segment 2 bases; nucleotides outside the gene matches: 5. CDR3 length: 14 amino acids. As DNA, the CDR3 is TGTGCCAGCAGGGACAGGCCGCTCACAGATACGCAGTATTTT. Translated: CASRDRPLTDTQYF.

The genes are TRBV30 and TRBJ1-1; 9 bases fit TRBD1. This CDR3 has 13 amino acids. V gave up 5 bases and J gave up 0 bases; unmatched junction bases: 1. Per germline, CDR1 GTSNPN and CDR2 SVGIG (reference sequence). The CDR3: CAWGDRVNTEAFF. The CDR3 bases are TGTGCCTGGGGGGACAGGGTGAACACTGAAGCTTTCTTT.

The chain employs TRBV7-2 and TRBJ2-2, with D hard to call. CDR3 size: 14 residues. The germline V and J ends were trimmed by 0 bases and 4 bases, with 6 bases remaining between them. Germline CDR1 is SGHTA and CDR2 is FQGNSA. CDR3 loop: CASSLATSTGELFF. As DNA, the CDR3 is TGTGCCAGCAGCTTAGCGACCTCCACCGGGGAGCTGTTTTTT.

CDR3 loop: CASSFRGGPNTEAFF. Here the CDR3 DNA reads TGTGCCAGCAGCTTTCGGGGGGGCCCGAACACTGAAGCTTTCTTT. V is TRBV7-3 and J is TRBJ1-1, with D possibly being TRBD1 (6 bases). Germline lookup yields CDR1 SGHTA and CDR2 FQGTGA. The CDR3 sequence is 15 residues long. V was shortened by 3 bases and J by 1 base, with 12 bases between the two germline ends.

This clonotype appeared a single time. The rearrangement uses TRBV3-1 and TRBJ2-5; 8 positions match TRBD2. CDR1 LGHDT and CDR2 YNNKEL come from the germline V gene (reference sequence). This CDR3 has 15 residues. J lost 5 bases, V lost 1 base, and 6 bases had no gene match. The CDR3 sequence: CASSQVTTSDETQYF. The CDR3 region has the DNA TGTGCCAGCAGCCAAGTTACGACTAGCGATGAGACCCAGTACTTC.

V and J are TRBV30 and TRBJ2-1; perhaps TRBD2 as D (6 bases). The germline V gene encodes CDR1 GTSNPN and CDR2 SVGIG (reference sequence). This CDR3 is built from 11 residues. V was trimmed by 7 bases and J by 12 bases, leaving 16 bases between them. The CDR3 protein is CASPFGTRQFF. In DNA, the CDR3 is TGTGCCTCCCCATTCGGGACTCGGCAGTTCTTC.

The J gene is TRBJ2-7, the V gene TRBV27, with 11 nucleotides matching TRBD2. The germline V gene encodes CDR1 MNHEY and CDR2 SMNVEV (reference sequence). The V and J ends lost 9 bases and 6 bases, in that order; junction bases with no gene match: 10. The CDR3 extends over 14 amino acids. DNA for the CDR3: TGTGCCAGTAAACCTAGCGGGAGGTTACGCGAGCAGTACTTC. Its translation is CASKPSGRLREQYF.

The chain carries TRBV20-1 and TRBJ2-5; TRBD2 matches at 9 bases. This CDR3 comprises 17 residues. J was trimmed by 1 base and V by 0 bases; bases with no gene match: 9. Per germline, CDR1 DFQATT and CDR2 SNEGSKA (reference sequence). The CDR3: CSARDPRGSGSQETQYF. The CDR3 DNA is TGCAGTGCTAGAGATCCACGGGGTAGCGGGAGCCAAGAGACCCAGTACTTC.

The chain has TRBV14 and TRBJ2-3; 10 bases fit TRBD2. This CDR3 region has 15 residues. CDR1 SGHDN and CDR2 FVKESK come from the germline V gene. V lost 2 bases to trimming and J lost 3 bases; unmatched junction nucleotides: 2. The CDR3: CASSQISGRTDTQYF. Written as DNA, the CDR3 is TGTGCCAGCAGCCAAATTAGCGGGAGGACAGATACGCAGTATTTT.

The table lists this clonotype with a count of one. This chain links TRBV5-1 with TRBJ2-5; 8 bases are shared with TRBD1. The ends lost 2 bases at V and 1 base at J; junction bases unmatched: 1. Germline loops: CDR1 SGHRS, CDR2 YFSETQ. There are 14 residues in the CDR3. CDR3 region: CASSFQGAQETQYF. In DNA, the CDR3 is TGCGCCAGCAGCTTCCAGGGGGCCCAAGAGACCCAGTACTTC.

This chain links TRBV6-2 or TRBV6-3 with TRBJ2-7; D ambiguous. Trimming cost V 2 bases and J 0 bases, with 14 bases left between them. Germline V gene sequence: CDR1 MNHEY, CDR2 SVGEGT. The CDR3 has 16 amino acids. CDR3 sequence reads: CASSYLNIRSSYEQYF. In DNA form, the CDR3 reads TGTGCCAGCAGTTACCTCAACATAAGGAGCTCCTACGAGCAGTACTTC.

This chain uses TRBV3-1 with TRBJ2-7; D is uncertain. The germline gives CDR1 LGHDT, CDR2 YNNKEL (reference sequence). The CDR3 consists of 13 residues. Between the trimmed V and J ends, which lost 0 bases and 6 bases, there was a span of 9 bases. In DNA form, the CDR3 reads TGTGCCAGCAGCCAAGACAGGCCCCTCGAGCAGTACTTC. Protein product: CASSQDRPLEQYF.